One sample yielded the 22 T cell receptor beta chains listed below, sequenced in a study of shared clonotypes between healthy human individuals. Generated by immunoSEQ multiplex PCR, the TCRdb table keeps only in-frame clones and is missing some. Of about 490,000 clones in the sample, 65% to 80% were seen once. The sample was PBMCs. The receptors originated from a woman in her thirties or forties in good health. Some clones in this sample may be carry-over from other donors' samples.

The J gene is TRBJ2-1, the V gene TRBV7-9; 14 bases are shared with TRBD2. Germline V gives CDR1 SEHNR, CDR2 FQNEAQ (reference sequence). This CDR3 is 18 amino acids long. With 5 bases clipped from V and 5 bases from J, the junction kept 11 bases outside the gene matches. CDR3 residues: CASSRGTSGSVLNNEQFF. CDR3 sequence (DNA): TGTGCCAGCAGCCGGGGGACTAGCGGGAGTGTCCTCAACAATGAGCAGTTCTTC.

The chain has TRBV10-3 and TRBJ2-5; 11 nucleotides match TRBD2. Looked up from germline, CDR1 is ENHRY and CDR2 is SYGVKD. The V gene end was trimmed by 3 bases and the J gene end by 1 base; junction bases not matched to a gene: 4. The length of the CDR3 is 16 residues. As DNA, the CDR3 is TGTGCCATCAGTGACGGACTAGCGGGCCTCCAAGAGACCCAGTACTTC. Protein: CAISDGLAGLQETQYF.

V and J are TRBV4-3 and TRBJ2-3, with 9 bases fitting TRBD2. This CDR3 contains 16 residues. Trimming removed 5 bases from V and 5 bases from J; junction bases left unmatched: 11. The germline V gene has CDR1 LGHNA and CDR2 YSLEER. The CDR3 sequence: CASSLLGGRVGDTQYF. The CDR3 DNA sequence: TGCGCCAGCAGCTTGCTAGGCGGGAGGGTGGGAGATACGCAGTATTTT.

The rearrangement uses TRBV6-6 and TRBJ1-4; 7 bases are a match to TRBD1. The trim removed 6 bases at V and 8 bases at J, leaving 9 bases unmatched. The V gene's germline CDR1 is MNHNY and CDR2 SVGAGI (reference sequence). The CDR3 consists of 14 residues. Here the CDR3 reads CASRLTGEGEKLFF. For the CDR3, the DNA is TGTGCCAGCAGATTAACAGGGGAGGGAGAAAAACTGTTTTTT.

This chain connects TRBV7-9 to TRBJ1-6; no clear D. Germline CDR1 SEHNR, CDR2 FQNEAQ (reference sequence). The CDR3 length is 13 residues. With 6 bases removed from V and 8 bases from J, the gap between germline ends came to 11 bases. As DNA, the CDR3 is TGTGCCAGCAGGGGCTTATTGGATTCACCCCTCCACTTT. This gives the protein CASRGLLDSPLHF. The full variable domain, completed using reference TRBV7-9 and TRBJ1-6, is DTGVSQNPRHKITKRGQNVTFRCDPISEHNRLYWYRQTLGQGPEFLTYFQNEAQLEKSRLLSDRFSAERPKGSFSTLEIQRTEQGDSAMYLCASRGLLDSPLHFGNGTRLTVT.

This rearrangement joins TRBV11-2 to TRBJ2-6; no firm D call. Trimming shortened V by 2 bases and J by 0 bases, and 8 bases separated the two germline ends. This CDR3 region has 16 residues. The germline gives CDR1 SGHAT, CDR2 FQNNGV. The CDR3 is CASSLPRASGANVLTF. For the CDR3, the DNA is TGTGCCAGCAGCTTACCTAGAGCCTCTGGGGCCAACGTCCTGACTTTC.

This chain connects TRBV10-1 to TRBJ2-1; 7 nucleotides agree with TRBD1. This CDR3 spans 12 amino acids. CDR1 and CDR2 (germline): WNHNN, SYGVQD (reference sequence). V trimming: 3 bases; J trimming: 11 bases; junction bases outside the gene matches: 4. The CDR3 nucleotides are TGCGCCAGCAGTGACCAGGACAGGCAGCAGTTCTTC. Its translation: CASSDQDRQQFF.

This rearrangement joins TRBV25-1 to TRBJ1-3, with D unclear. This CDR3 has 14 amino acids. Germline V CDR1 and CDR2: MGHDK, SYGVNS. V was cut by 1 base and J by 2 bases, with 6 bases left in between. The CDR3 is CASSEWTAGNTIYF. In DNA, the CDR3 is TGTGCCAGCAGTGAATGGACGGCTGGAAACACCATATATTTT.

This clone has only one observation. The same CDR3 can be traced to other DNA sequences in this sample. DNA for the CDR3: TGTGCCAGCAGCCCAGGGGAATGGACTGAAGCTTTCTTT. It yields the protein CASSPGEWTEAFF. The V gene is TRBV7-3, the J gene TRBJ1-1, with TRBD1 as a possible D gene (6 bases). V lost 5 bases and J 5 bases, leaving 12 bases between the germline ends. CDR3 length equals 13 residues. The germline V gene has CDR1 SGHTA and CDR2 FQGTGA.

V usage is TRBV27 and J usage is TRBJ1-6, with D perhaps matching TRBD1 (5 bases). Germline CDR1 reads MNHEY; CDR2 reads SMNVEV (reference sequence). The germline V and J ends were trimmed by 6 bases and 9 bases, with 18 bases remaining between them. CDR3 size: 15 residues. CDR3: CASSQSSGEGSPLHF. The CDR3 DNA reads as TGTGCCAGCAGCCAAAGTTCGGGGGAGGGTTCACCCCTCCACTTT.

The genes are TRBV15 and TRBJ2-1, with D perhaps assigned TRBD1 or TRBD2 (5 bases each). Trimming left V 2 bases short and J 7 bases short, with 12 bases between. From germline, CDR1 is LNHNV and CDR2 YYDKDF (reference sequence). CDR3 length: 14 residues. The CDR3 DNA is TGTGCCACCAGCAGACTAAAAGGGGAGAATGAGCAGTTCTTC. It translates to CATSRLKGENEQFF.

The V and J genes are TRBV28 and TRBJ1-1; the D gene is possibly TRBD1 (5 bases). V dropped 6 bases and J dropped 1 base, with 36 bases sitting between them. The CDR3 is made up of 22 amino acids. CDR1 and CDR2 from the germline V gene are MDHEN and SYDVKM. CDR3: CASSKKWGPNPALKRPNTEAFF. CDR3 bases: TGTGCCAGCAGCAAAAAGTGGGGACCTAACCCCGCCTTAAAAAGACCGAACACTGAAGCTTTCTTT.

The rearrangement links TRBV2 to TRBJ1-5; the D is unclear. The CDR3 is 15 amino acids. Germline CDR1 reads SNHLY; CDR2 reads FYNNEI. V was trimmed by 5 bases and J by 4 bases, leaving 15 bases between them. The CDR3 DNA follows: TGTGCCAGCAGTCCCGACGGGTTTTTGAATCAGCCCCAGCATTTT. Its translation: CASSPDGFLNQPQHF.

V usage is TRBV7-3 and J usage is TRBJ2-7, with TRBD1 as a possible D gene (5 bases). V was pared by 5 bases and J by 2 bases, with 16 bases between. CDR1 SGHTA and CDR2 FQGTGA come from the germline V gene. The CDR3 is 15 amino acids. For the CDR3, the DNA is TGTGCCAGCAGCCCGAACCCTGGCAGGGCCTACGAGCAGTACTTC. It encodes CASSPNPGRAYEQYF.

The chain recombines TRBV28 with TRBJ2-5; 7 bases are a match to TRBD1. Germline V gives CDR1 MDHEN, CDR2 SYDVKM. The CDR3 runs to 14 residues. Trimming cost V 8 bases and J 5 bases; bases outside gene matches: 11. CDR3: CASGVDRVSETQYF. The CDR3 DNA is TGTGCCAGCGGCGTAGACAGGGTGTCTGAGACCCAGTACTTC.

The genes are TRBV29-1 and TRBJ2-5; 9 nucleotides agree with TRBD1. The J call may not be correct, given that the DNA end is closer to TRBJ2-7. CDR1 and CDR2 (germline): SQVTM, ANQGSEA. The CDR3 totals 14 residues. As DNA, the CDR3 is TGCAGCGTTGAGTCGGGACAGGGCAACTACGAGCAGTACTTC. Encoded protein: CSVESGQGNYEQYF.

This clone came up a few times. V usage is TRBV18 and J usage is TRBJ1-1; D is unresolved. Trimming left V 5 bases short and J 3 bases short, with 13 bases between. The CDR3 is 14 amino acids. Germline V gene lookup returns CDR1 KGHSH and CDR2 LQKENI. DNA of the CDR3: TGTGCCAGCTCAAGATTACTATCAGACACTGAAGCTTTCTTT. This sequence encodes CASSRLLSDTEAFF.

The CDR3 protein is CASGQGGSYNEQFF. CDR3 DNA: TGTGCCAGCGGCCAGGGGGGCTCCTACAATGAGCAGTTCTTC. The chain couples TRBV11-3 to TRBJ2-1; D perhaps matches TRBD1 (7 bases). The V and J ends lost 8 bases and 0 bases respectively, with 11 bases between them. Looked up from germline, CDR1 is SGHNT and CDR2 is YENEEA. The CDR3 length is 14 residues.

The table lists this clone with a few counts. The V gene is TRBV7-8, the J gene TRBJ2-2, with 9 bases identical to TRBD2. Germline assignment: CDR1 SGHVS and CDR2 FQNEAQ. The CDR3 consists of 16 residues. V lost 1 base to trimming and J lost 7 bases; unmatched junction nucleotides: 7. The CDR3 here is CASSLEGREGLGELFF. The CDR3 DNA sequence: TGTGCCAGCAGCTTAGAGGGGCGGGAGGGCCTCGGGGAGCTGTTTTTT. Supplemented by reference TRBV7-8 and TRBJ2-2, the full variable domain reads GAGVSQSPRYKVAKRGQDVALRCDPISGHVSLFWYQQALGQGPEFLTYFQNEAQLDKSGLPSDRFFAERPEGSVSTLKIQRTQQEDSAVYLCASSLEGREGLGELFFGEGSRLTVL.

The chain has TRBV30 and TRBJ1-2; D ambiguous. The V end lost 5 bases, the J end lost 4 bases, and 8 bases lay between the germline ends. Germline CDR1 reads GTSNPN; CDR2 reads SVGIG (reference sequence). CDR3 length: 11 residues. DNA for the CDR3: TGTGCCTGGGGGGAGCTCTATGGCTACACCTTC. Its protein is CAWGELYGYTF.

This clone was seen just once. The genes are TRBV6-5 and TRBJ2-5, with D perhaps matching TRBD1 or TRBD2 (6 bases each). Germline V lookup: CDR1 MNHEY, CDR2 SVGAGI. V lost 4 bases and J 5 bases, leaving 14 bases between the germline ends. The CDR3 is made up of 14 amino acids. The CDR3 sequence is CASSWGARGETQYF. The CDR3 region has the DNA TGTGCCAGCAGTTGGGGGGCCAGGGGTGAGACCCAGTACTTC.

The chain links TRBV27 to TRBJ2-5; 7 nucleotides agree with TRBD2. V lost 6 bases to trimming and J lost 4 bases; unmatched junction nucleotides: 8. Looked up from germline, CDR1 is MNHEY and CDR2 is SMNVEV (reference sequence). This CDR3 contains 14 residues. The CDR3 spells CASRVLAYAETQYF. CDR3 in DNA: TGTGCCAGCAGGGTACTAGCGTACGCAGAGACCCAGTACTTC.